The text below deals with one TCR beta chain. Its binding antigen is unknown. Per-base quality was not reported, and no clone a single base away is much larger than it. This entry comes from a study of cytomegalovirus exposure and HLA in healthy donors (dated by TCRdb to 2016 to 2017). In the study overall: According to an earlier analysis of 450 to 650 of the donors, some 170 million T cells yielded 120 million or so unique TCR beta sequences and approximately 300 Gb of sequence data. An early release covering roughly 600 HLA-typed donors comprised 250 to 350 gigabases of sequencing data and around 80 million unique TCR sequences. Of the 300 to 450 genotyped donors, 75% to 85% were placed in the genetic ancestry cluster associated with self-reported Caucasian donors. The study aimed to test whether signatures of past pathogen exposure could be identified by cataloging public T cell receptors. The T cell repertoires of 550 to 850 subjects were profiled by immunosequencing and related to cytomegalovirus serostatus. A separate validation cohort of 100 to 150 different subjects was used in addition to the roughly 700-subject first cohort. The study combined high-throughput TCR immunosequencing, statistical association of individual TCRs with disease status, and machine learning to predict cytomegalovirus infection status. To study patterns of TCR occurrence, a later analysis re-analyzed previously published TCR beta repertoires from around 670 donors and added high-resolution HLA genotyping. Rather than drawing on any new phenotypic data, the later analysis identified candidate immune exposures from TCR beta sequences and the way those sequences occurred across donors. An earlier analysis of more than 450 of the donors used high-throughput TCR beta sequencing to judge whether each TCR beta V gene segment behaved as functional or pseudogenic. Donor age, sex, ethnicity and CMV serostatus were compiled alongside the repertoire data. Genome-wide SNP genotypes for about 55% of the roughly 670 donors were used in a later genetic analysis, which treated that subset as a discovery cohort. Every discovery cohort repertoire had been produced on one sequencing platform. HLA typing covered class I and class II loci at four-digit resolution. The number of donors typed differed by locus, with about 629-640 for A, B, C, DRB1 and DQB1, 522 for DQA1, 606 for DPA1, and approximately 470 for DPB1. Several DR-DQ haplotypes were treated as single units for association and clustering because of strong linkage in the cohort. Among roughly 400 genotyped donors of the cohort, an average of approximately 200,000 unique TCR beta nucleotide sequences was sequenced per donor, of which about 18% were non-productive. Paper-wide results and their limitations: In both the original and validation cohorts, the classifier was reported to diagnose cytomegalovirus status with high specificity and sensitivity. Linkage disequilibrium might explain the correlated functional status among segregating V segments, but an unknown experimental factor could not be excluded. According to a later analysis, most CMV-associated TCR beta chains appeared to be HLA-restricted, and the HLA associations seemed to be driven largely by CMV exposure. A few of the identified cytomegalovirus-associated TCR beta chains were confirmed in vitro to be specific for cytomegalovirus antigens. Several of the top co-occurrence clusters appeared to be linked to parvovirus B19, influenza, CMV and Epstein-Barr virus, according to a later analysis. According to a later analysis, TCR association rates differed among HLA loci, with DRB1 alleles showing the most associated TCRs and HLA-C alleles showing the fewest. In a later analysis, 16,951 TCR beta sequences were associated with specific HLA alleles at a false discovery rate of 0.05. In the study, 150 to 200 TCR beta chains were listed as associated with cytomegalovirus. Because counts were too low, more than 15 rarely observed V segments, including chromosome 9 orphons, were left out of the earlier analysis of a few hundred of the donors. Presence/absence analyses assumed roughly uniform sequencing depth across donors, an assumption that may not hold. A later genetic analysis associated a missense DCLRE1C variant with V-gene and J-gene trimming of TCR beta chains, and an independent cohort replicated the association. Compared with the 666-donor mean, donors in an Asian-associated ancestry cluster had fewer N-insertions in productive TCRs, according to a later genetic analysis. Compared with equally common non-associated chains, HLA-associated TCR beta chains in a later analysis were more clonally expanded and had lower generation probabilities. CMV serostatus was the only immune exposure information available for the cohort. In this cohort, only TCR beta chains were sequenced, and detectable features were limited by the absence of alpha or paired-chain data. A further reported finding was that TCR beta sequences accurately predicted the HLA-A and HLA-B alleles for most subjects in the first cohort. In an earlier analysis of approximately 590 of the donors, most TCR beta V segments were observed in productive rearrangements about 87% or about 30% of the time, broadly matching IMGT annotations. Because HLA typing was missing for some donors at each locus, association tests included only the typed subset. The authors suggested that the approach could potentially be generalized to other disease states and immunological phenotypes. Assigning TCR associations to individual alleles was difficult when HLA alleles, especially DR and DQ, strongly co-occurred. While some public TCRs were present in many individuals, most TCR sequences turned up only very rarely across donors. The sequencing pipeline was judged likely to have produced a cluster of highly shared sequence variants as a technical artifact.

The cohort was made up of 500 to 800 healthy bone marrow donors. At the time of sampling, every cohort member was nominally healthy, though immune exposures that went unrecorded were likely present. The donor was CMV seronegative and belonged to the group of 352 seronegative cohort members. A peripheral blood sample was collected from each donor, and TCR beta sequencing was performed on peripheral blood mononuclear cells. Genomic DNA extraction from the blood cell samples was performed with the Qiagen DNeasy Blood Extraction Kit. Library construction relied on the immunoSEQ multiplex PCR assay. For the multiplex PCR, a mixture combining 60 forward primers for TCR Vbeta segments and 13 reverse primers for TCR Jbeta segments was used. The CDR3 region of rearranged TCR beta genes was amplified from genomic DNA by a multiplex PCR assay. Amplified TCR beta libraries were sequenced as 87-base-pair reads on the Illumina HiSeq System. The study's own analysis went as follows. Across the 666 repertoires, a later analysis counted about 81 million unique TCR beta chains, roughly 11 million of which were shared by at least two donors. Raw reads were error-corrected and collapsed into unique sequences by a nearest-neighbor algorithm in which closely related sequences were merged to remove PCR and sequencing errors. Alignment of CDR3 sequences to IMGT reference sequences was used to assign V, D and J gene segments. For a sequence to be retained, at least a six-nucleotide match to both a V gene segment and a J gene segment was required. Rearrangements were classified as productive when the CDR3 lacked stop codons and remained in frame with V and J, and all other rearrangements were classified as non-productive. CDR3 was defined according to IMGT convention as the region running from the second conserved V-encoded cysteine to the conserved J-encoded phenylalanine. The earlier analysis of 587 of the donors excluded sequences that lacked an unambiguous match to a single V gene segment. In an earlier analysis of some 590 of the donors, a V segment was called functional when productive rearrangements were above 56.7%, and segregating when the standard deviation between donors exceeded 5%. A statistical classification framework was built to diagnose cytomegalovirus status from the catalog of TCR beta chain sequences. V and J gene assignment, in a later analysis, came from comparing TCR nucleotide sequences with IMGT/GENE-DB human TR gene sequences. In a later analysis, CDR3 sequences and most-parsimonious VDJ recombination scenarios were assigned using the TCRdist pipeline. In a later analysis, every TCR beta chain was defined by the combination of its CDR3 amino acid sequence and its V-gene family, and reads without a unique V-gene family were dropped. A later analysis removed 592 highly shared, low-generation-probability nucleotide sequences to deal with suspected cross-contamination and a sequencing artifact. A later analysis calculated a clonal expansion index for each public chain from normalized within-repertoire ranks of inferred template counts. In a later analysis, generation probabilities were computed using a VDJ recombination model fitted to out-of-frame rearrangements, and the results were checked against IGoR. In a later analysis, hypergeometric tests were used to score TCR-TCR, TCR-HLA and TCR-CMV co-occurrence, with a repertoire-size bias correction applied to TCR pairs. In a later analysis, false discovery rates were estimated by permuting HLA or CMV assignments 20 times. A later analysis grouped co-occurring TCRs with DBSCAN, adding TCRdist sequence similarity when clustering within HLA-allele-positive subsets. Repertoires with fewer than 30,000 or more than 120,000 public chains, plus five repertoires with anomalous nucleotide sharing, were excluded from co-occurrence clustering. TCRdb obtained this table from immuneACCESS and retained in-frame rearrangements with V and J assigned. These tables miss some clones; where compared with another copy, unresolved V genes account for less than half of the shortfall, and the remainder is unexplained. For V, J and clone size, that table is used; D and trimming come from the DNA. This sample holds 150,000 to 200,000 clones; around 72% were observed only once. The top ten clones comprise over 1.2% of the sample.

The sequencing input was PBMCs. This receptor was taken from a man between 45 and 60 years old in good health and CMV-seronegative.

This receptor has the CDR3 CASSPDSRGRGTEAFF. The DNA sequence follows: TGTGCCAGCTCACCTGATAGTCGGGGGCGGGGGACTGAAGCTTTCTTT. The chain is assembled from TRBV18 and TRBJ1-1; perhaps TRBD1 is the D gene, with 6 bases matching. The CDR3 goes from the cysteine to the phenylalanine over 16 residues. Left in the record is the CDR3 DNA by itself, 48 bases read in frame from the first base. V is cut by 3 bases and J by 5 bases, and the space between the germline ends is 19 bases. For CDR1 and CDR2, the germline V gene lists KGHSH and LQKENI.